This record concerns one T cell receptor beta chain sequence. What it binds is not known. Only in-frame clones appear in the TCRdb table, and some are missing; sequencing was by immunoSEQ multiplex PCR. The profile shows about 100,000 clones, roughly 94% of them singletons. The entry originates in a study of OX40 agonist ivuxolimab in advanced cancers. Turning to the study itself: It was ivuxolimab, an agonistic anti-OX40 (CD134) antibody, that patients were treated with. The study, taken as a whole, reports: Antigen targets of the expanded peripheral T cells went undetermined. In general, CD8+ T cells held more expanded clones than CD4+ did, on average.

This sequence was found in an adult with an advanced solid tumor such as melanoma, head and neck, liver or kidney cancer. The source material was CD4+ or CD8+ T cells sorted from blood, sampled in a trial of the OX40 agonist ivuxolimab.

CDR3 region: CASSLSRNTEAFF. The CDR3 DNA reads as TGTGCCAGCAGCTTATCCAGGAACACTGAAGCTTTCTTT. The rearrangement joins TRBV11-3 to TRBJ1-1; D unresolved. Trimming took 2 bases from V and 1 from J, leaving 5 bases between them. The germline CDR1 and CDR2 sequences are SGHNT and YENEEA. CDR3 size: 13 residues.